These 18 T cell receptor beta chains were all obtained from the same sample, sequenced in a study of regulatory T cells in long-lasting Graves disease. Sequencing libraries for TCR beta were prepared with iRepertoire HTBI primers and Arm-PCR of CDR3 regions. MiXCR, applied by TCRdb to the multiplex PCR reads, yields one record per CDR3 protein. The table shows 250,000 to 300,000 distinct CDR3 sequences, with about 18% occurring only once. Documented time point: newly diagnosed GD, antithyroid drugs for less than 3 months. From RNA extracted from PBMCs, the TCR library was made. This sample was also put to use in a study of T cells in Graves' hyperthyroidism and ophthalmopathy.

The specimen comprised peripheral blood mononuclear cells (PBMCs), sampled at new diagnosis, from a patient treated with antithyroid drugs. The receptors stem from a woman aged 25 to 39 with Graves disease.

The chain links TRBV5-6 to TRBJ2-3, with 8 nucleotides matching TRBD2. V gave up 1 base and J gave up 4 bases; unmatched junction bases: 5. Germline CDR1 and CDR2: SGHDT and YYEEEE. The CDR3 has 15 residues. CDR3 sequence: CASSLKWREADTQYF. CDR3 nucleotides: TGTGCCAGCAGCTTGAAGTGGCGGGAGGCAGATACGCAGTATTTT.

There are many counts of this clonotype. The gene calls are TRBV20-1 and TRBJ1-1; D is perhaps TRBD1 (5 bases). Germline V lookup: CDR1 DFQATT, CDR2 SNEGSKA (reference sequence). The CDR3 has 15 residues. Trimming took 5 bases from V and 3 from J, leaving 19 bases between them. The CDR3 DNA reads TGCAGTGCTCGTAAAGGGGCAGGAAGGCACACTGAAGCTTTCTTT. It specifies CSARKGAGRHTEAFF.

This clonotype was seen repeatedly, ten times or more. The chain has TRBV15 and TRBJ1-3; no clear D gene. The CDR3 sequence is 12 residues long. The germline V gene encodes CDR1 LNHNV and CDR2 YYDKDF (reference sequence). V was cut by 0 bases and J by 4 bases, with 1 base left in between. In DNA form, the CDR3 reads TGTGCCACCAGCAGAGAAGGAAACACCATATATTTT. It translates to CATSREGNTIYF.

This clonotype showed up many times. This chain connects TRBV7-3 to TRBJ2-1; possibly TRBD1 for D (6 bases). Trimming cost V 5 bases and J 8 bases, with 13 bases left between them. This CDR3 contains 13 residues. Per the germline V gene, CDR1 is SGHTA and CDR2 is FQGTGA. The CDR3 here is CASSIDRRDEQFF. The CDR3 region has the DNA TGTGCCAGCAGCATCGACAGGCGGGATGAGCAGTTCTTC.

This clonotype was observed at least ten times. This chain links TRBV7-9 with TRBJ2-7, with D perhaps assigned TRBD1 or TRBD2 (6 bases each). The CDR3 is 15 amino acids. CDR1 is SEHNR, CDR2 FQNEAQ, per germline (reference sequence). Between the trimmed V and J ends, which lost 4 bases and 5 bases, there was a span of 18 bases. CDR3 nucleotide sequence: TGTGCCAGCAGCTCGCTAGAGGGGGGCTTGAACGAGCAGTACTTC. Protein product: CASSSLEGGLNEQYF.

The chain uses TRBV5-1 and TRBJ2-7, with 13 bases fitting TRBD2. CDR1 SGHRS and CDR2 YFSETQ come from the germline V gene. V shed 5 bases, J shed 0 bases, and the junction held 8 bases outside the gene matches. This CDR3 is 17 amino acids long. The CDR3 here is CASRPGLAGATSYEQYF. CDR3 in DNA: TGCGCCAGCAGACCTGGACTAGCGGGGGCCACCTCCTACGAGCAGTACTTC.

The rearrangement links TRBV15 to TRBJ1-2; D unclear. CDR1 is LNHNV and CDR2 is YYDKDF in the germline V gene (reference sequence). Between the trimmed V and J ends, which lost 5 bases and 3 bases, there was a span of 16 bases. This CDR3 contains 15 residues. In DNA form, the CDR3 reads TGTGCCACCAGCCAATCTGGCGAGTTTGACTATGGCTACACCTTC. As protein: CATSQSGEFDYGYTF.

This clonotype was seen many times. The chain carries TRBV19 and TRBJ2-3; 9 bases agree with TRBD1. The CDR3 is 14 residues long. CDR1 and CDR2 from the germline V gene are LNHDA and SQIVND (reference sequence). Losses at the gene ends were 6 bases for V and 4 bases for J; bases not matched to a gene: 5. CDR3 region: CASRTGGEADTQYF. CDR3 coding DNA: TGTGCCAGTAGGACAGGGGGTGAAGCAGATACGCAGTATTTT.

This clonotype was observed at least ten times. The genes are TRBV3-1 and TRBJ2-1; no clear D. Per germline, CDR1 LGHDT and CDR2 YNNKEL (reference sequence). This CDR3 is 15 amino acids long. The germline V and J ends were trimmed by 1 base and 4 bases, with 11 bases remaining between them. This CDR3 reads CASSQGVLEYNEQFF. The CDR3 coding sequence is TGTGCCAGCAGCCAAGGGGTCTTAGAGTACAATGAGCAGTTCTTC.

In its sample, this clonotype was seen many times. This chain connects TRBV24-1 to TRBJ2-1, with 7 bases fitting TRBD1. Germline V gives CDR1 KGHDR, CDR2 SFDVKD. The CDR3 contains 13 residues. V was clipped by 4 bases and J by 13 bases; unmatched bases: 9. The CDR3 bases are TGTGCCACCAGTGACCCACAGGGGTTGTTTCAGTTCTTC. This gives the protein CATSDPQGLFQFF.

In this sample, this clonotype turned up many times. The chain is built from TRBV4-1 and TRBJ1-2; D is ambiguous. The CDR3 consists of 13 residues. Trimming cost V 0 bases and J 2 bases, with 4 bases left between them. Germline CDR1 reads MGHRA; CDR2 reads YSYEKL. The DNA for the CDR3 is TGCGCCAGCAGCCAAGAAGAGAACTATGGCTACACCTTC. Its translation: CASSQEENYGYTF.

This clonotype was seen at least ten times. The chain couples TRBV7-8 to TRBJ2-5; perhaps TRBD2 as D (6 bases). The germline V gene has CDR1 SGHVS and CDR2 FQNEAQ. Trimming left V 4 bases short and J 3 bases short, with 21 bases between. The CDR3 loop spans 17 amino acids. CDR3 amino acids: CASSWTKGSLGKETQYF. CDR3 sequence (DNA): TGTGCCAGCAGCTGGACTAAGGGAAGCCTCGGGAAAGAGACCCAGTACTTC. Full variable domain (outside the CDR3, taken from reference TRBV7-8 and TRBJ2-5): GAGVSQSPRYKVAKRGQDVALRCDPISGHVSLFWYQQALGQGPEFLTYFQNEAQLDKSGLPSDRFFAERPEGSVSTLKIQRTQQEDSAVYLCASSWTKGSLGKETQYFGPGTRLLVL.

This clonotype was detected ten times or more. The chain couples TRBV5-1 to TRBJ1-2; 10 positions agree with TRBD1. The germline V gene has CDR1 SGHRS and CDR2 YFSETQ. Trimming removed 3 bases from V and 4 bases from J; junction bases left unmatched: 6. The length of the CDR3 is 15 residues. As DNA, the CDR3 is TGCGCCAGCAGCTCCCGGACAGGGGGGGCCTATGGCTACACCTTC. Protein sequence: CASSSRTGGAYGYTF.

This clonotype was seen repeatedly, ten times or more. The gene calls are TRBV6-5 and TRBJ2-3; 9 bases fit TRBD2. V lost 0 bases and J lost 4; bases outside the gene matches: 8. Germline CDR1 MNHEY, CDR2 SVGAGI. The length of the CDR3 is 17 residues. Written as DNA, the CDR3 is TGTGCCAGCAGTTACTCGAAAACCCCTAGCGGGGCAGATACGCAGTATTTT. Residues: CASSYSKTPSGADTQYF.

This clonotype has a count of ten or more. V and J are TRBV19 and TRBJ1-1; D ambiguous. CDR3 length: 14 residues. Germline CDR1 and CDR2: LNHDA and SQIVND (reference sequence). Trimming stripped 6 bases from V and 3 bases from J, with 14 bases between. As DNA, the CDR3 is TGTGCCAGTAGCCCGAATGAGGAGTACACTGAAGCTTTCTTT. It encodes CASSPNEEYTEAFF.

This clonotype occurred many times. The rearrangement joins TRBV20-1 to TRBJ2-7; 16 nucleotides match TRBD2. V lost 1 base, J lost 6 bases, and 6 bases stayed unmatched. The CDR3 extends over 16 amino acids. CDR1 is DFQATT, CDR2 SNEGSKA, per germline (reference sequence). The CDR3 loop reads CSARGGTSGGASEQYF. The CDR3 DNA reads TGCAGTGCTAGAGGCGGGACTAGCGGGGGGGCCTCCGAGCAGTACTTC.

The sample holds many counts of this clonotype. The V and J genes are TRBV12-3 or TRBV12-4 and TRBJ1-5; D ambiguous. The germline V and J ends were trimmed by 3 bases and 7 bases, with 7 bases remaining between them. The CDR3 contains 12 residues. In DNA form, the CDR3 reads TGTGCCAGCAGTTTTGGAGAGCAGCCCCAGCATTTT. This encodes CASSFGEQPQHF.

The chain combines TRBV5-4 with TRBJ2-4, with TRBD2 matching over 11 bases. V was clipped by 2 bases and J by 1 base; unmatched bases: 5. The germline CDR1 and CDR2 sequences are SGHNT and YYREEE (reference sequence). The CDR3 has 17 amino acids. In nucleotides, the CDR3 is TGTGCCAGCAGCTTAGTGCCTAGCGGGGGGGCCAAAAACATTCAGTACTTC. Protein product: CASSLVPSGGAKNIQYF.